The rows below give T cell receptor beta chains drawn from one sample of a study of T cells in Graves' hyperthyroidism and ophthalmopathy. MiXCR, applied by TCRdb to the multiplex PCR reads, yields one record per CDR3 protein. The table lists over 700,000 distinct CDR3 sequences, 38% of them singletons. Material: blood. These receptors came from a young man with Graves' hyperthyroidism. CDR3s include the opening cysteine and the closing phenylalanine or tryptophan. Each record gives: D gene, V gene, J gene, clone size, CDR3 protein, CDR3 DNA. The D gene is left open where the match is weak. Size is omitted from some rows. Given values are once, few, many or a class for expanded clones.

D gene: -
V gene: TRBV29-1
J gene: TRBJ1-2
clone size: few
CDR3 protein: CSVADPGSGYTF
CDR3 DNA: TGCAGCGTTGCCGATCCAGGGTCTGGCTACACCTTC

D gene: -
V gene: TRBV2
J gene: TRBJ1-6
clone size: -
CDR3 protein: CASTGANSPLHF
CDR3 DNA: TGTGCCAGCACGGGGGCGAATTCACCCCTCCACTTT

D gene: -
V gene: TRBV4-3
J gene: TRBJ2-7
clone size: -
CDR3 protein: CVSSQIDNAYEQYF
CDR3 DNA: TGCGTCAGCAGCCAAATAGACAACGCCTACGAGCAGTACTTC

D gene: -
V gene: TRBV12-3/TRBV12-4
J gene: TRBJ1-1
clone size: many
CDR3 protein: CASSSRRQYTEAFF
CDR3 DNA: TGTGCCAGCAGTTCCCGAAGACAGTACACTGAAGCTTTCTTT

D gene: -
V gene: TRBV6-5
J gene: TRBJ1-6
clone size: few
CDR3 protein: CASRPPRTASPLHF
CDR3 DNA: TGTGCCAGCAGACCTCCGAGGACGGCTTCACCCCTCCACTTT

D gene: -
V gene: TRBV6-1
J gene: TRBJ2-5
clone size: -
CDR3 protein: CASSYEALQETQYF
CDR3 DNA: TGTGCCAGCAGTTACGAAGCTCTCCAAGAGACCCAGTACTTC

D gene: TRBD1
V gene: TRBV13
J gene: TRBJ2-7
clone size: -
CDR3 protein: CASQRTGGSGPYEQYF
CDR3 DNA: TGTGCCAGCCAGAGGACAGGGGGCTCAGGACCCTACGAGCAGTACTTC

D gene: -
V gene: TRBV7-9
J gene: TRBJ2-5
clone size: many
CDR3 protein: CASSSVAETQYF
CDR3 DNA: TGTGCCAGCAGTTCCGTGGCAGAGACCCAGTACTTC

D gene: -
V gene: TRBV29-1
J gene: TRBJ1-1
clone size: -
CDR3 protein: CSVEETGWGITKAFF
CDR3 DNA: TGCAGCGTTGAAGAAACAGGCTGGGGCATCACTAAAGCTTTCTTT

D gene: -
V gene: TRBV9
J gene: TRBJ2-6
clone size: -
CDR3 protein: CASSVGYEGSFSGANVLTF
CDR3 DNA: TGTGCCAGCAGCGTAGGGTACGAGGGGTCCTTCTCTGGGGCCAACGTCCTGACTTTC

D gene: -
V gene: TRBV29-1
J gene: TRBJ1-2
clone size: -
CDR3 protein: CSGGGHDTF
CDR3 DNA: TGCAGCGGTGGGGGGCACGACACCTTC

D gene: -
V gene: TRBV4-1
J gene: TRBJ1-5
clone size: -
CDR3 protein: CASSRGVGGNQPQHF
CDR3 DNA: TGCGCCAGCAGCCGAGGGGTGGGGGGAAATCAGCCCCAGCATTTT

D gene: -
V gene: TRBV20-1
J gene: TRBJ1-2
clone size: many
CDR3 protein: CSAQTRLGYTF
CDR3 DNA: TGCAGTGCTCAAACCCGATTAGGCTACACCTTC

D gene: TRBD2
V gene: TRBV13
J gene: TRBJ2-5
clone size: many
CDR3 protein: CASSLGELAGQETQYF
CDR3 DNA: TGTGCCAGCAGCTTAGGCGAGCTAGCGGGACAAGAGACCCAGTACTTC

D gene: -
V gene: TRBV20-1
J gene: TRBJ1-6
clone size: few
CDR3 protein: CSARVAGDRNSPLHF
CDR3 DNA: TGCAGTGCTAGAGTGGCGGGGGATAGGAATTCACCCCTCCACTTT

D gene: -
V gene: TRBV2
J gene: TRBJ1-4
clone size: many
CDR3 protein: CASKREGEKLFF
CDR3 DNA: TGTGCCAGCAAGCGGGAAGGAGAAAAACTGTTTTTT

D gene: -
V gene: TRBV12-5
J gene: TRBJ2-2
clone size: -
CDR3 protein: CASGLGSYTGELFF
CDR3 DNA: TGTGCTAGTGGTTTGGGCAGCTACACCGGGGAGCTGTTTTTT

D gene: -
V gene: TRBV19
J gene: TRBJ2-5
clone size: many
CDR3 protein: CASSPEGRETQYF
CDR3 DNA: TGTGCCAGTAGTCCGGAGGGTCGCGAGACCCAGTACTTC

D gene: -
V gene: TRBV9
J gene: TRBJ1-1
clone size: -
CDR3 protein: CASSLWAGGVKAFF
CDR3 DNA: TGTGCCAGCAGTTTATGGGCAGGCGGTGTGAAAGCTTTCTTT

D gene: -
V gene: TRBV20-1
J gene: TRBJ1-4
clone size: -
CDR3 protein: CSARDGGRREKLFF
CDR3 DNA: TGCAGTGCTAGAGATGGGGGGCGCCGGGAAAAACTGTTTTTT

D gene: -
V gene: TRBV19
J gene: TRBJ1-2
clone size: many
CDR3 protein: CASSIPTGDYGYTF
CDR3 DNA: TGTGCCAGTAGTATCCCGACAGGAGACTATGGCTACACCTTC

D gene: -
V gene: TRBV7-2
J gene: TRBJ2-2
clone size: many
CDR3 protein: CASSSLRDTLGELFF
CDR3 DNA: TGTGCCAGCAGCTCCCTACGGGACACGCTCGGGGAGCTGTTTTTT

D gene: -
V gene: TRBV28
J gene: TRBJ1-4
clone size: few
CDR3 protein: CASSLVWGGEKLFF
CDR3 DNA: TGTGCCAGCAGTTTAGTTTGGGGGGGTGAAAAACTGTTTTTT

D gene: TRBD1
V gene: TRBV20-1
J gene: TRBJ2-2
clone size: -
CDR3 protein: CSARAGGSTGELFF
CDR3 DNA: TGCAGTGCTAGAGCAGGGGGTAGCACCGGGGAGCTGTTTTTT

D gene: -
V gene: TRBV10-2
J gene: TRBJ2-7
clone size: many
CDR3 protein: CASSGLTEAGEQYF
CDR3 DNA: TGCGCCAGCAGTGGTTTGACAGAGGCAGGCGAGCAGTACTTC

D gene: TRBD1
V gene: TRBV5-1
J gene: TRBJ1-1
clone size: few
CDR3 protein: CASSFSPGTGTNTEAFF
CDR3 DNA: TGCGCCAGCAGCTTTTCCCCCGGGACAGGGACGAACACTGAAGCTTTCTTT

D gene: TRBD1
V gene: TRBV7-3
J gene: TRBJ2-5
clone size: many
CDR3 protein: CASSVQGASETQYF
CDR3 DNA: TGTGCCAGCAGCGTACAGGGGGCTTCTGAGACCCAGTACTTC

D gene: -
V gene: TRBV9
J gene: TRBJ2-2
clone size: few
CDR3 protein: CASSVREPPSTGELFF
CDR3 DNA: TGTGCCAGCAGCGTACGGGAGCCCCCTTCGACCGGGGAGCTGTTTTTT

D gene: -
V gene: TRBV28
J gene: TRBJ2-7
clone size: once
CDR3 protein: CASREGRRNEQYF
CDR3 DNA: TGTGCCAGCAGAGAAGGGAGGAGGAACGAGCAGTACTTC

D gene: -
V gene: TRBV7-2
J gene: TRBJ2-7
clone size: -
CDR3 protein: CASSQERGQDLEQYF
CDR3 DNA: TGTGCCAGCAGCCAAGAAAGAGGCCAGGACCTTGAGCAGTACTTC

D gene: -
V gene: TRBV10-3
J gene: TRBJ2-2
clone size: -
CDR3 protein: CASRTPGQGNTGELFF
CDR3 DNA: TGTGCCAGCAGGACTCCGGGGCAGGGAAACACCGGGGAGCTGTTTTTT

D gene: TRBD1
V gene: TRBV5-6
J gene: TRBJ1-5
clone size: -
CDR3 protein: CASSATGAGGNQPQHF
CDR3 DNA: TGTGCCAGCAGCGCGACAGGGGCGGGAGGCAATCAGCCCCAGCATTTT

D gene: -
V gene: TRBV20-1
J gene: TRBJ1-5
clone size: many
CDR3 protein: CSAIATSNQPQHF
CDR3 DNA: TGCAGTGCTATTGCGACAAGCAATCAGCCCCAGCATTTT

D gene: -
V gene: TRBV19
J gene: TRBJ1-5
clone size: once
CDR3 protein: CASSPPVDQPQHF
CDR3 DNA: TGTGCCAGCTCACCACCGGTAGATCAGCCCCAGCATTTT

D gene: -
V gene: TRBV13
J gene: TRBJ2-7
clone size: few
CDR3 protein: CASSYSSQVYEQYF
CDR3 DNA: TGTGCCAGCAGTTACTCGAGTCAGGTCTACGAGCAGTACTTC

D gene: -
V gene: TRBV7-8
J gene: TRBJ1-5
clone size: many
CDR3 protein: CASSQATVFSNQPQHF
CDR3 DNA: TGTGCCAGCAGCCAAGCGACGGTTTTTAGCAATCAGCCCCAGCATTTT

D gene: -
V gene: TRBV12-3/TRBV12-4
J gene: TRBJ1-5
clone size: many
CDR3 protein: CASSFGNGINQPQHF
CDR3 DNA: TGTGCCAGCAGTTTCGGAAACGGAATCAATCAGCCCCAGCATTTT

D gene: TRBD2
V gene: TRBV7-3
J gene: TRBJ2-2
clone size: few
CDR3 protein: CASSLGGSNTGELFF
CDR3 DNA: TGTGCCAGCAGCTTAGGCGGGAGCAACACCGGGGAGCTGTTTTTT

D gene: -
V gene: TRBV9
J gene: TRBJ1-1
clone size: -
CDR3 protein: CASSLGTERNTEAFF
CDR3 DNA: TGTGCCAGCAGCTTAGGTACTGAGAGGAACACTGAAGCTTTCTTT

D gene: -
V gene: TRBV7-9
J gene: TRBJ2-7
clone size: few
CDR3 protein: CASSLNIGRSTYEQYF
CDR3 DNA: TGTGCCAGCAGCTTAAATATCGGACGGTCGACCTACGAGCAGTACTTC

D gene: -
V gene: TRBV6-5
J gene: TRBJ1-2
clone size: -
CDR3 protein: CASAPTGNGYTF
CDR3 DNA: TGTGCCAGCGCCCCTACAGGGAATGGCTACACCTTC

D gene: -
V gene: TRBV25-1
J gene: TRBJ2-7
clone size: -
CDR3 protein: CASSAPSGTYEQYF
CDR3 DNA: TGTGCCAGCAGTGCACCCAGCGGCACCTACGAGCAGTACTTC

D gene: TRBD1
V gene: TRBV7-2
J gene: TRBJ2-7
clone size: -
CDR3 protein: CASSSQGGPLSSYEQYF
CDR3 DNA: TGTGCCAGCAGCTCACAAGGGGGCCCATTGAGCTCCTACGAGCAGTACTTC

D gene: -
V gene: TRBV29-1
J gene: TRBJ1-1
clone size: many
CDR3 protein: CSVGQTNTEAFF
CDR3 DNA: TGCAGCGTTGGACAGACGAACACTGAAGCTTTCTTT